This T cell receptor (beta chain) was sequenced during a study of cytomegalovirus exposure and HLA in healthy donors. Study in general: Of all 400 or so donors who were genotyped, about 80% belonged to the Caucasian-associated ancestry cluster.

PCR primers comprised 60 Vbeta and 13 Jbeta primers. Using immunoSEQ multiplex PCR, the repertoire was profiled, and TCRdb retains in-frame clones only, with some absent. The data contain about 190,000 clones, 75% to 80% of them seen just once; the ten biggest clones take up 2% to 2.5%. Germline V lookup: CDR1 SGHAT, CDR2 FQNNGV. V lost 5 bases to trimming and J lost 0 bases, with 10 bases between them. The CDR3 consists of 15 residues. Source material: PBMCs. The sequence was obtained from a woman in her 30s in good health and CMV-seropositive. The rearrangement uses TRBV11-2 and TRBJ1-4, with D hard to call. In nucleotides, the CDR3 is TGTGCCAGCAGCACCGGCGGAGCAACTAATGAAAAACTGTTTTTT. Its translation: CASSTGGATNEKLFF.